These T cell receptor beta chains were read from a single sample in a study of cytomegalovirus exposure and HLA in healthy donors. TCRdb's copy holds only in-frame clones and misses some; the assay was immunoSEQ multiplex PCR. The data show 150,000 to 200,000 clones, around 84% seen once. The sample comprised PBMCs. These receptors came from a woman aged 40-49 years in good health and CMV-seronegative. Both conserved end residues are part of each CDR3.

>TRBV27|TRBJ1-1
CASSLQGYTEAFF
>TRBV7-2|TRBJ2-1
CASSLNRQGEFF
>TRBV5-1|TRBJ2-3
CASSLGIGGQDTQYF
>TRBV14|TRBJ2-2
CASSRQGQSMITGELFF
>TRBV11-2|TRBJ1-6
CASSGGQGVSPLHF
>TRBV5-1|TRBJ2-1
CASSTGQGYEQFF
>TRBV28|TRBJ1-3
CAIRGPGNTIYF
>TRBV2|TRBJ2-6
CASRERAGSGANVLTF
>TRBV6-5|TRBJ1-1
CASSYGFRGTEAFF
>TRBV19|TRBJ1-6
CASKGTSGSPLHF
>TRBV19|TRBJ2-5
CASSGLAGFQETQYF
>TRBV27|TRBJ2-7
CASSLSGGRLRVPSSYEQYF
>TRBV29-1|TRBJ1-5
CSAKGFDNQPQHF
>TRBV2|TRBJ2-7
CASTPQGVHEQYF
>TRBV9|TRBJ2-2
CASSVAGLTVTGELFF
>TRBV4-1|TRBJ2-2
CASSPRQGPRRHNTGELFF
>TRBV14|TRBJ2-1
CASSQVGPGQGPDEQFF
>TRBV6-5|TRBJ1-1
CASSSGATEAFF
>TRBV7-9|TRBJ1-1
CASSAVTGNTEAFF
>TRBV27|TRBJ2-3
CASSLGSVSDTQYF
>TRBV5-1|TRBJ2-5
CASSSAARGLETQYF
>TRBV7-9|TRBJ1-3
CASSSSGHQNTIYF
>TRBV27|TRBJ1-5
CASSHGTATPQHF
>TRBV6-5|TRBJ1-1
CASSRGGRVAFF
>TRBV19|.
CASSLTDTYEQYF
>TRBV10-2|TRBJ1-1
CASSERGWSTEAFF
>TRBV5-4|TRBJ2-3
CASSLASGGTDTQYF
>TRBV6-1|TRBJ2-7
CASSGQVKYEQYF